This T cell receptor beta chain stems from a study of immune heterogeneity within non-small cell lung tumors. Findings and limits, study-wide: Local tumor mutational burden and local T-cell repertoire clonality showed a moderate significant correlation, R approximately 0.35.

The template consisted of bulk tumor genomic DNA, with approximately 630 ng used per sample. Surgery yielded several widely spaced biopsies per primary tumor. Enrolled patients presented with newly diagnosed, previously untreated non-small cell lung cancer and underwent curative surgery. V dropped 7 bases and J dropped 5 bases, with 15 bases sitting between them. This CDR3 has 14 residues. Germline V lookup: CDR1 SEHNR, CDR2 FQNEAQ (reference sequence). Amplification of the TCR beta CDR3 was achieved through multiplex PCR with 32 V and 13 J primers. TCRdb reanalysed the multiplex PCR reads using MiXCR and keeps one entry per CDR3 protein. The table has several thousand distinct CDR3 sequences, less than 25% seen once. The table lists this clonotype with a few counts. Its cognate antigen is unknown.

This chain uses TRBV7-9 with TRBJ2-1; D is perhaps TRBD1 (6 bases). This TCR was recovered from a female donor with non-small cell lung cancer. The sequencing sample was made of lung tumor tissue. The CDR3 DNA is TGTGCCAGCACCCCTGACGGGACAAACAATGAGCAGTTCTTC. Its translation is CASTPDGTNNEQFF.